A single sample is the source of the 13 T cell receptor beta chains below, sequenced in a study of cytomegalovirus exposure and HLA in healthy donors. In the PCR, 60 Vbeta and 13 Jbeta primers were used. Assay used: immunoSEQ multiplex PCR; TCRdb lists only in-frame clones, some missing. This sample has about 170,000 clones, with 70% to 90% found just once. Source material: PBMCs. The receptors shown here come from a man in his late teens or twenties in good health and CMV-seropositive.

The chain has TRBV11-3 and TRBJ2-6; D is unclear. The ends were cut back, 3 bases at V and 0 bases at J, with 6 bases in the middle. There are 15 residues in the CDR3. Germline values: CDR1 SGHNT, CDR2 YENEEA. CDR3 DNA sequence: TGTGCCAGCAGCTTTGCAGTCTCTGGGGCCAACGTCCTGACTTTC. Translating gives CASSFAVSGANVLTF.

This clone turned up a few times. The chain links TRBV4-3 to TRBJ2-7, with 11 bases identical to TRBD2. V was clipped by 1 base and J by 3 bases; unmatched bases: 2. Per the germline V gene, CDR1 is LGHNA and CDR2 is YSLEER. This CDR3 spans 15 amino acids. The DNA for the CDR3 is TGCGCCAGCAGCCAAGGACTAGCGGGGAGCTACGAGCAGTACTTC. Translated, it gives CASSQGLAGSYEQYF.

The CDR3 DNA follows: TGTGCCAGCAGCTTAGCGGCAGGGGGAAATGAAAAACTGTTTTTT. Protein: CASSLAAGGNEKLFF. This chain joins TRBV7-6 and TRBJ1-4; 7 nucleotides agree with TRBD1. The CDR3 has 15 amino acids. Germline CDR1 SGHVS, CDR2 FNYEAQ. V lost 0 bases, J lost 5 bases, and 3 bases stayed unmatched.

To note about this clone: The junction shows a germline mismatch at one end, possibly a read error. The rearrangement joins TRBV7-9 to TRBJ1-5, with 8 positions matching TRBD1. The CDR3 contains 18 residues. Germline V gene data show CDR1 as SEHNR and CDR2 as FQNEAQ (reference sequence). The CDR3 DNA reads TGTACCAGCAGCGGGGTAGGCAGGGGGCGATTAAGCAATCAGCCCCAGCATTTT. This gives the protein CTSSGVGRGRLSNQPQHF.

The V gene is TRBV10-3, the J gene TRBJ2-4; tentatively, D is TRBD2 (5 bases). V was shortened by 0 bases and J by 6 bases, with 12 bases between the two germline ends. The CDR3 is made up of 15 amino acids. The germline V gene has CDR1 ENHRY and CDR2 SYGVKD. This CDR3 reads CAISESGAGINIQYF. The CDR3 DNA sequence: TGTGCCATCAGTGAGTCGGGAGCAGGAATAAACATTCAGTACTTC.

The count of this clone is one. This chain links TRBV19 with TRBJ1-1; TRBD1 matches at 9 bases. The ends lost 2 bases at V and 10 bases at J; junction bases unmatched: 11. Germline CDR1 reads LNHDA; CDR2 reads SQIVND (reference sequence). There are 15 residues in the CDR3. The CDR3 sequence: CASSITRTGESGAFF. The CDR3 DNA follows: TGTGCCAGTAGTATAACTAGGACAGGGGAATCCGGAGCTTTCTTT.

This clone has a single count. The chain combines TRBV19 with TRBJ1-2, with D tentatively TRBD1 (5 bases). Germline lookup yields CDR1 LNHDA and CDR2 SQIVND (reference sequence). The V gene lost 4 bases and the J gene lost 4 bases, with 13 bases spanning the gap. CDR3 length: 14 amino acids. The CDR3 sequence: CASSTQGQSYGYTF. DNA for the CDR3: TGTGCCAGTAGTACGCAGGGTCAGAGCTATGGCTACACCTTC.

The chain has TRBV30 and TRBJ1-4, with TRBD1 identical over 7 bases. The CDR3 has 15 residues. Looked up from germline, CDR1 is GTSNPN and CDR2 is SVGIG (reference sequence). V lost 6 bases, J lost 7 bases, and 14 bases stayed unmatched. The CDR3 protein is CACSGGKGAFEKLFF. The DNA for the CDR3 is TGTGCCTGTTCCGGCGGGAAGGGGGCTTTTGAAAAACTGTTTTTT.

This chain joins TRBV6-6 and TRBJ2-2, with 11 positions matching TRBD2. Per germline, CDR1 MNHNY and CDR2 SVGAGI (reference sequence). With V trimmed by 2 bases and J by 5 bases, 4 bases remained unmatched. This CDR3 contains 16 residues. This CDR3 is CASSYVAGGQTGELFF. CDR3 coding DNA: TGTGCCAGCAGTTACGTAGCGGGGGGGCAGACCGGGGAGCTGTTTTTT.

In DNA, the CDR3 is TGCGCCAGCAGCGCCGGGACAGGGTCAGGAAACACCATATATTTT. Its translation is CASSAGTGSGNTIYF. The V and J genes are TRBV5-1 and TRBJ1-3; 9 bases are shared with TRBD1. After removal of 4 bases from V and 4 bases from J, the junction contained 6 bases not matched to a gene. Germline CDR1 and CDR2: SGHRS and YFSETQ. CDR3 length equals 15 residues.

This rearrangement joins TRBV18 to TRBJ1-1; 7 nucleotides match TRBD1. V was pared by 3 bases and J by 4 bases, with 8 bases of the junction left unmatched. This CDR3 contains 15 residues. Germline CDR1 is KGHSH and CDR2 is LQKENI. The CDR3 here is CASSPLTQGSTEAFF. The CDR3 DNA sequence: TGTGCCAGCTCACCTTTAACACAGGGGAGCACTGAAGCTTTCTTT.

The J gene is TRBJ2-7, the V gene TRBV28; TRBD2 matches 8 bases. The CDR3 is made up of 15 amino acids. After removal of 3 bases from V and 3 bases from J, the junction contained 7 bases not matched to a gene. The germline gives CDR1 MDHEN, CDR2 SYDVKM. The CDR3 DNA sequence: TGTGCCAGCAGTTTTGTTCGGGGGGGCCACTACGAGCAGTACTTC. It translates to CASSFVRGGHYEQYF.

The chain has TRBV5-1 and TRBJ2-3, with 8 bases fitting TRBD2. V was pared by 0 bases and J by 4 bases, with 4 bases of the junction left unmatched. The CDR3 is 15 residues long. The V gene's germline CDR1 is SGHRS and CDR2 YFSETQ. CDR3 sequence (DNA): TGCGCCAGCAGCTTGGCCAGCGGGGGCGCAGATACGCAGTATTTT. It specifies CASSLASGGADTQYF.